This T cell receptor beta chain was captured in a study of shared clonotypes between healthy human individuals. Measured with immunoSEQ multiplex PCR; TCRdb has only the in-frame clones, and not every one. The table has about 1.5 million clones, around 95% seen once. This clonotype was obtained from a man aged 25-45 years in good health. Sequencing was carried out using naive CD4+ T cells sorted from blood. Subset specified: CD45RA+ positively selected.

The CDR3 here is CASSPGRSRQETQYF. CDR3 nucleotides: TGTGCCAGCAGCCCCGGGAGGTCTAGACAAGAGACCCAGTACTTC. The chain joins TRBV9 to TRBJ2-5; TRBD2 agrees at 7 bases. The CDR3 extends over 15 amino acids. The J segment lost 2 bases and the V segment lost 4 bases, leaving 8 bases of the junction unmatched. The germline V gene has CDR1 SGDLS and CDR2 YYNGEE.